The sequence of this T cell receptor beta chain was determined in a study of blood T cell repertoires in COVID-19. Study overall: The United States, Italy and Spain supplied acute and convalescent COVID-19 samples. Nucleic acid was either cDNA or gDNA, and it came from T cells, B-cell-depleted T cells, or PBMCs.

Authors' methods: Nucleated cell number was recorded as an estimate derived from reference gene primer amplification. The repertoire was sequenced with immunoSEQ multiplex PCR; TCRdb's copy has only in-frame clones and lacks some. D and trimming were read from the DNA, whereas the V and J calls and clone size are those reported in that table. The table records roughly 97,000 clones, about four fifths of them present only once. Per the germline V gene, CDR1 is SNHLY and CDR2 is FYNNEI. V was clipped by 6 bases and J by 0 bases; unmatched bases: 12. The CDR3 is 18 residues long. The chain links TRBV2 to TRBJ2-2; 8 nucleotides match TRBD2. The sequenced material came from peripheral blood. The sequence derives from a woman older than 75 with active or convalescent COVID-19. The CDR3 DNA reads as TGTGCCAGCAGCCCGGGGCTAGCGGGTTACGCGAACACCGGGGAGCTGTTTTTT. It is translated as CASSPGLAGYANTGELFF. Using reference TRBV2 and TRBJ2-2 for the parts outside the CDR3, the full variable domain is EPEVTQTPSHQVTQMGQEVILRCVPISNHLYFYWYRQILGQKVEFLVSFYNNEISEKSEIFDDQFSVERPDGSNFTLKIRSTKLEDSAMYFCASSPGLAGYANTGELFFGEGSRLTVL.